This TCR beta chain was obtained from a study of control samples from healthy donors and cancer patients. Method: immunoSEQ multiplex PCR; TCRdb's copy keeps in-frame clones and lacks some. In the table there are about 160,000 clones, about 90% of which are singletons. The sample consisted of blood. This receptor was obtained from a man aged 30 to 39 in good health.

The CDR3 loop is CSVVGGGTEAFF. The CDR3 DNA reads as TGCAGCGTTGTCGGGGGGGGCACTGAAGCTTTCTTT. The gene calls are TRBV29-1 and TRBJ1-1, with a tentative D call TRBD1 (5 bases). This CDR3 has 12 amino acids. V lost 4 bases and J lost 4, with 10 bases in between. Germline V CDR1 and CDR2: SQVTM, ANQGSEA.